This T cell receptor (beta chain) appears in the sequencing data of a study of blood T cell repertoires in COVID-19. In the study overall: The United States, Italy and Spain provided the acute and convalescent COVID-19 samples.

V trimming: 5 bases; J trimming: 2 bases; junction bases outside the gene matches: 6. Germline assignment: CDR1 LNHDA and CDR2 SQIVND (reference sequence). The CDR3 covers 14 residues. Authors' analysis steps: Nucleated cell number was recorded as an estimate derived from reference gene primer amplification. Profiling relied on immunoSEQ multiplex PCR, and the TCRdb table lists in-frame clones only, not all of them. The V and J calls and clone size were taken over from that table, and D and trimming were inferred from the DNA. The sample gives some 48,000 clones, less than 85% of which show up once; 2.5% is in the top ten.

Sample: peripheral blood. The chain links TRBV19 to TRBJ2-7, with TRBD1 matching 7 bases. This sequence originates from a man aged 45-65 years with acute or convalescent COVID-19. CDR3 DNA sequence: TGTGCCAGTAGTGACTGGGACAGAGCCTACGAGCAGTACTTC. This codes for CASSDWDRAYEQYF.